This TCR beta chain was sequenced for a study of cytomegalovirus exposure and HLA in healthy donors. About the study: Of the donors genotyped, several hundred in all, less than 90% fell in the Caucasian-associated ancestry cluster. Study-wide findings and caveats: With DRB1 most and HLA-C fewest, TCR association rates differed between HLA loci in a later analysis.

Notes on this clone: Its antigen is as yet unknown.

CDR1 SGHNT and CDR2 YENEEA come from the germline V gene. The CDR3 contains 14 residues. V trimming: 0 bases; J trimming: 7 bases; junction bases outside the gene matches: 3. Primers included in the PCR were 60 Vbeta and 13 Jbeta primers. TCRdb's copy holds only in-frame clones and misses some; the assay was immunoSEQ multiplex PCR. The data show approximately 70,000 clones, roughly four fifths seen once. Sequencing used PBMCs. This clonotype was sampled from a man aged 45-65 years in good health and CMV-seronegative. The gene calls are TRBV11-3 and TRBJ1-2; 9 bases are a match to TRBD1. The CDR3 DNA is TGTGCCAGCAGCTTAGACGGGACAGGGAGTGGCTACACCTTC. Translation gives CASSLDGTGSGYTF.